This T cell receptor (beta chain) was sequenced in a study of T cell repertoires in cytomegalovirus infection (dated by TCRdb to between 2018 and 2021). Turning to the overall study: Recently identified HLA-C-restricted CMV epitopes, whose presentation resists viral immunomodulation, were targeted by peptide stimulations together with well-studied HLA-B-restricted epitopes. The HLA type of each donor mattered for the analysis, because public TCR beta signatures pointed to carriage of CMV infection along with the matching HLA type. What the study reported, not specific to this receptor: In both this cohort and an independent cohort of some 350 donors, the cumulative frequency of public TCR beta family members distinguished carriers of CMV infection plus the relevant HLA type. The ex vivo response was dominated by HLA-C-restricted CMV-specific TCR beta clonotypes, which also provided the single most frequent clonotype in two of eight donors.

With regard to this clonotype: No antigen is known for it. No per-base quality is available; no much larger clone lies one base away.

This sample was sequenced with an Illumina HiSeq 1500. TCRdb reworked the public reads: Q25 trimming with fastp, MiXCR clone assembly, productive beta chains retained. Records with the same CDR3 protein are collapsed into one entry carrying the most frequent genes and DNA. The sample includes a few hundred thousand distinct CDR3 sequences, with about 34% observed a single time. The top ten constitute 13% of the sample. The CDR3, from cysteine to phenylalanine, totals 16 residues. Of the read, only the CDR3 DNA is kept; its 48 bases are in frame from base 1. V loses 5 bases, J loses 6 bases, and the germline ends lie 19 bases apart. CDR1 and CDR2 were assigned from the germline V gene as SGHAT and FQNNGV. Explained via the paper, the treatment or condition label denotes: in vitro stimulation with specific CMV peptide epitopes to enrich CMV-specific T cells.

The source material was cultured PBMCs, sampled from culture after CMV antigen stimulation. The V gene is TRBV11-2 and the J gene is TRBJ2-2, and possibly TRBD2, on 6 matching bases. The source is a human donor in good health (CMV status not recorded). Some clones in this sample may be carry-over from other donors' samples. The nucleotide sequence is TGTGCCAGCAGCCCTTCGGGCGGGAAAAGACCCGGGGAGCTGTTTTTT. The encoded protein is CASSPSGGKRPGELFF.